These 21 T cell receptor beta chains share one sample of origin, sequenced in a study of blood T cell repertoires in COVID-19. The table came from immunoSEQ multiplex PCR; TCRdb's copy has only in-frame clones and leaves some out. Here the sample spans 250,000 to 350,000 clones, approximately 88% being singletons. Sequenced material: peripheral blood. The source of these receptors is a woman aged 30 to 39 who had recovered from COVID-19.

The chain links TRBV28 to TRBJ2-2; D is ambiguous. The CDR3 length is 13 residues. Germline-derived CDR1 and CDR2 are MDHEN and SYDVKM. Trimming took 3 bases from V and 7 from J, leaving 9 bases between them. DNA for the CDR3: TGTGCCAGCAGTTTTAGAGGAGTCGGGGAGCTGTTTTTT. Translation: CASSFRGVGELFF.

This clone was counted a few times. The J gene is TRBJ1-4, the V gene TRBV5-1, with D unresolved. The V end lost 0 bases, the J end lost 16 bases, and 16 bases lay between the germline ends. This CDR3 has 13 residues. Per germline, CDR1 SGHRS and CDR2 YFSETQ. This chain's CDR3 is CASSLAGGEGWFF. DNA of the CDR3: TGCGCCAGCAGCTTGGCCGGCGGGGAAGGTTGGTTTTTT.

The chain has TRBV4-3 and TRBJ1-2, with 7 positions matching TRBD1. This CDR3 spans 15 amino acids. Trimming at V came to 4 bases and at J to 5 bases, leaving 10 bases not matched to a gene. Germline V gene sequence: CDR1 LGHNA, CDR2 YSLEER. This CDR3 reads CASSRVEGARYGYTF. In DNA form, the CDR3 reads TGCGCCAGCAGCCGAGTAGAGGGGGCAAGGTATGGCTACACCTTC.

This clone was seen only once. V and J are TRBV19 and TRBJ2-3; a weak D match, TRBD1 (6 bases). The V end was cut by 2 bases, the J end by 1 base, with 7 bases between. Germline-derived CDR1 and CDR2 are LNHDA and SQIVND (reference sequence). This CDR3 has 14 amino acids. CDR3 protein: CASSIWTGTDTQYF. The DNA of the CDR3 is TGTGCCAGTAGTATATGGACAGGCACAGATACGCAGTATTTT.

The chain recombines TRBV6-6 with TRBJ2-1, with 7 bases matching TRBD2. The CDR3 is 15 amino acids. The J segment lost 9 bases and the V segment lost 8 bases, leaving 16 bases of the junction unmatched. Germline CDR1 MNHNY, CDR2 SVGAGI (reference sequence). In nucleotides, the CDR3 is TGTGCCAGCCGGATTACGGGGGGACCGGGGGGTGAGCAGTTCTTC. This gives the protein CASRITGGPGGEQFF.

The chain employs TRBV11-2 and TRBJ2-7; D possibly corresponds to TRBD2 (6 bases). Deletions cut 1 base from V and 4 bases from J, with 14 bases between. Germline CDR1 SGHAT, CDR2 FQNNGV. There are 15 residues in the CDR3. Written as DNA, the CDR3 is TGTGCCAGCAGCTTAGGGCCGGGACTTAGTTACGAGCAGTACTTC. Translated: CASSLGPGLSYEQYF.

This chain connects TRBV28 to TRBJ2-7; possibly TRBD1 for D (5 bases). V lost 8 bases to trimming and J lost 1 base, with 15 bases between them. The germline CDR1 and CDR2 sequences are MDHEN and SYDVKM. This CDR3 has 14 residues. CDR3 bases: TGTGCCAGCCGTCGCAGGGTTGGGTCCTACGAGCAGTACTTC. Protein: CASRRRVGSYEQYF.

The J gene is TRBJ1-6, the V gene TRBV5-1, with 7 bases identical to TRBD1. This CDR3 has 15 residues. Trimming cost V 0 bases and J 10 bases; bases outside gene matches: 7. The germline CDR1 and CDR2 sequences are SGHRS and YFSETQ. The CDR3 DNA is TGCGCCAGCAGCTTGGCTGCAGGGGGGAGGTCACCCCTCCACTTT. It encodes CASSLAAGGRSPLHF.

This rearrangement joins TRBV5-6 to TRBJ2-1; no definite D call. The CDR3 is made up of 16 amino acids. Germline lookup yields CDR1 SGHDT and CDR2 YYEEEE. Trimming removed 2 bases at V and 3 bases at J, with 15 bases between. CDR3 nucleotides: TGTGCCAGCAGCTTTCAGCGAGCCTCCAGCTACAATGAGCAGTTCTTC. It yields the protein CASSFQRASSYNEQFF.

The chain recombines TRBV7-9 with TRBJ2-7; D might be TRBD2 (7 bases). Germline CDR1 and CDR2: SEHNR and FQNEAQ (reference sequence). Trimming stripped 5 bases from V and 6 bases from J, with 26 bases between. The CDR3 runs to 17 residues. CDR3 protein: CASSTGGPPPNPIEQYF. The DNA of the CDR3 is TGTGCCAGCAGCACCGGGGGGCCCCCCCCCAACCCCATCGAGCAGTACTTC.

This clone was seen only once. This chain uses TRBV6-5 with TRBJ2-7; TRBD1 matches at 10 bases. J lost 4 bases, V lost 6 bases, and 6 bases had no gene match. This CDR3 comprises 14 residues. CDR1 is MNHEY, CDR2 SVGAGI, per germline. The CDR3 protein is CASRRTGGGYEQYF. The CDR3 DNA follows: TGTGCCAGCAGGAGGACAGGGGGGGGGTACGAGCAGTACTTC.

The chain carries TRBV7-9 and TRBJ2-7; D may be TRBD1 (5 bases). Trimming took off 5 bases at V and 0 bases at J, with 11 bases between the two ends. Germline values: CDR1 SEHNR, CDR2 FQNEAQ (reference sequence). The CDR3 has 14 amino acids. In DNA form, the CDR3 reads TGTGCCAGCAGCATGGACACGAGCTCCTACGAGCAGTACTTC. It codes for CASSMDTSSYEQYF.

The rearrangement links TRBV4-2 to TRBJ2-3, with 15 positions matching TRBD2. This CDR3 comprises 16 residues. J gave up 4 bases and V 1 base, and 0 bases lay outside the gene matches. CDR1 and CDR2 (germline): LGHNA, YNFKEQ. The CDR3 DNA reads TGTGCCAGCAGCCAAGGGACTAGCGGGGGGGCAGATACGCAGTATTTT. This gives the protein CASSQGTSGGADTQYF.

The chain has TRBV18 and TRBJ1-2; D is possibly TRBD1 (5 bases). Germline CDR1 KGHSH, CDR2 LQKENI. This CDR3 comprises 15 residues. With 2 bases removed from V and 4 bases from J, the gap between germline ends came to 14 bases. CDR3 region: CASSPSFGRVYGYTF. CDR3 nucleotides: TGTGCCAGCTCACCATCGTTCGGCAGGGTCTATGGCTACACCTTC.

The J gene is TRBJ1-5, the V gene TRBV15; 8 nucleotides line up with TRBD1. The CDR3 length is 15 residues. The junction had 5 bases not matched to a gene; V was cut back by 3 bases and J by 4 bases. The germline CDR1 and CDR2 sequences are LNHNV and YYDKDF (reference sequence). The CDR3 DNA reads TGTGCCACCAGCAGCCGGACAGGGCAAAATCAGCCCCAGCATTTT. It yields the protein CATSSRTGQNQPQHF.

J is TRBJ2-3 and V is TRBV5-1; 8 nucleotides match TRBD2. Losses at the gene ends were 2 bases for V and 2 bases for J; bases not matched to a gene: 7. The germline V gene encodes CDR1 SGHRS and CDR2 YFSETQ. This CDR3 region has 16 residues. DNA for the CDR3: TGCGCCAGCAGCTTCGGTAGCGGGGTTAACACAGATACGCAGTATTTT. This codes for CASSFGSGVNTDTQYF.

The rearrangement uses TRBV5-8 and TRBJ1-2; the match to TRBD1 covers 7 bases. The ends lost 4 bases at V and 6 bases at J; junction bases unmatched: 12. The CDR3 length is 15 residues. Germline V CDR1 and CDR2: SGHTS, YDEGEE. The CDR3 DNA reads as TGTGCCAGCAGCCCCCTAGGGGACAGACGCCATGGCTACACCTTC. Amino acid sequence: CASSPLGDRRHGYTF.

The chain couples TRBV18 to TRBJ1-2; TRBD1 might be the D (5 bases). Trimming removed 3 bases from V and 2 bases from J, with 13 bases in between. Germline CDR1 reads KGHSH; CDR2 reads LQKENI. This CDR3 has 15 residues. The chain's CDR3 is CASSPQPRQNYGYTF. For the CDR3, the DNA is TGTGCCAGCTCACCCCAACCGAGACAGAACTATGGCTACACCTTC. Full variable domain (missing parts from reference TRBV18 and TRBJ1-2): NAGVMQNPRHLVRRRGQEARLRCSPMKGHSHVYWYRQLPEEGLKFMVYLQKENIIDESGMPKERFSAEFPKEGPSILRIQQVVRGDSAAYFCASSPQPRQNYGYTFGSGTRLTVV.

The chain joins TRBV6-2 or TRBV6-3 to TRBJ2-1; 7 nucleotides agree with TRBD1. The germline V gene has CDR1 MNHEY and CDR2 SVGEGT. This CDR3 region has 13 residues. The J segment lost 12 bases and the V segment lost 0 bases, leaving 5 bases of the junction unmatched. The CDR3 DNA follows: TGTGCCAGCAGTTACTCAAACCGGGACAGGCAGTTCTTC. It specifies CASSYSNRDRQFF.

The chain couples TRBV5-4 to TRBJ1-5; D is unresolved. Trimming took off 3 bases at V and 4 bases at J, with 8 bases between the two ends. This CDR3 spans 13 amino acids. From germline, CDR1 is SGHNT and CDR2 YYREEE (reference sequence). CDR3 region: CASSSGWNQPQHF. CDR3 in DNA: TGTGCCAGCAGCTCCGGGTGGAATCAGCCCCAGCATTTT.

This chain connects TRBV6-4 to TRBJ1-5, with a tentative D call TRBD1 (5 bases). V lost 6 bases and J 0 bases, leaving 15 bases between the germline ends. The length of the CDR3 is 16 residues. The V gene's germline CDR1 is MRHNA and CDR2 SNTAGT. This CDR3 reads CASRAFRDYSNQPQHF. The CDR3 nucleotides are TGTGCCAGCAGAGCCTTCAGGGACTATAGCAATCAGCCCCAGCATTTT.